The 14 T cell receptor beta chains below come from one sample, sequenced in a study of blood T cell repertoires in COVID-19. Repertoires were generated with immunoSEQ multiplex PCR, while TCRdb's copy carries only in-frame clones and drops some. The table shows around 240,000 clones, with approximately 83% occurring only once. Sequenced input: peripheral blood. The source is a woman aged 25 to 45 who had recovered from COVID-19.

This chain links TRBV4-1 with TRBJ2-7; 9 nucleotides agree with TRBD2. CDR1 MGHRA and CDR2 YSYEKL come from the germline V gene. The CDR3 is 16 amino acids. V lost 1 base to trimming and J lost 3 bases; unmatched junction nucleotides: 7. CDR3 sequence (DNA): TGCGCCAGCAGCCAAGGGAGCGGGGGGCGTTTCTACGAGCAGTACTTC. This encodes CASSQGSGGRFYEQYF.

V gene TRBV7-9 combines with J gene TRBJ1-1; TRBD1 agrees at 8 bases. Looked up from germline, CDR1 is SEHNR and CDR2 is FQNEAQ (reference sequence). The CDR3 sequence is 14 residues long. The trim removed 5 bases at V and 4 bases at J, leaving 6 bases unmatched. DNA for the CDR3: TGTGCCAGCAGCCCGAGACAGGGGATCACTGAAGCTTTCTTT. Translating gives CASSPRQGITEAFF.

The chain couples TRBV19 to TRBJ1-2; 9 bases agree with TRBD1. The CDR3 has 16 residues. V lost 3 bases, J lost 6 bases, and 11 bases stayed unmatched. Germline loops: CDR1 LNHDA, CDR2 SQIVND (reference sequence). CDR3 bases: TGTGCCAGTAGTATCGGGACAGGGTACGGTATGGATGGCTACACCTTC. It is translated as CASSIGTGYGMDGYTF.

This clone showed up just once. The DNA for the CDR3 is TGTGCCAGCAGCGCAGGGGTGGCCATTCAGTACTTC. Amino acids: CASSAGVAIQYF. The chain combines TRBV11-2 with TRBJ2-4, with D possibly matching TRBD1 (6 bases). The germline V gene has CDR1 SGHAT and CDR2 FQNNGV. V was clipped by 5 bases and J by 9 bases, with 11 bases between them. There are 12 residues in the CDR3.

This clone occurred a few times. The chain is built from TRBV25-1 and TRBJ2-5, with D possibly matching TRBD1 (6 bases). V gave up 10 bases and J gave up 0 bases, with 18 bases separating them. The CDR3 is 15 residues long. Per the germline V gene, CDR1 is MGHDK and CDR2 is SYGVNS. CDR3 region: CATRGYGTHQETQYF. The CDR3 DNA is TGTGCCACCAGGGGATATGGGACACACCAAGAGACCCAGTACTTC.

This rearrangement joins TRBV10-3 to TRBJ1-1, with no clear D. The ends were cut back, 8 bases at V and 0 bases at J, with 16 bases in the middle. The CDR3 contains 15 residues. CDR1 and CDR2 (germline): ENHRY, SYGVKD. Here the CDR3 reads CAIGPQDLLNTEAFF. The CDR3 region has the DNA TGTGCCATCGGTCCGCAGGATTTACTGAACACTGAAGCTTTCTTT.

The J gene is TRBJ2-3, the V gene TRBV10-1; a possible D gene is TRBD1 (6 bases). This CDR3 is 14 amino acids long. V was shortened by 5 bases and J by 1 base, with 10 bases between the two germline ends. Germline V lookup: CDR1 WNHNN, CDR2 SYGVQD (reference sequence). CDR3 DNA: TGCGCCAGCAGTAGAGACAGGCGCACAGATACGCAGTATTTT. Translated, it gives CASSRDRRTDTQYF.

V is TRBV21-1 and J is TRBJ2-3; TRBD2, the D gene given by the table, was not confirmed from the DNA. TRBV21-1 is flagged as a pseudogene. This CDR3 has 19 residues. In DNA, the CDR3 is TGTGCCAGCAGCACCCGTGGGACTAGCGGGGGGACTAGCACAGATACGCAGTATTTT. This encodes CASSTRGTSGGTSTDTQYF.

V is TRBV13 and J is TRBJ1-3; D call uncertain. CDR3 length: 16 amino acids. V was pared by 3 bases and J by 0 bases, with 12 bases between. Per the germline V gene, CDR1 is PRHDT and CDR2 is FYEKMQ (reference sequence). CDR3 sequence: CASSLYGELSGNTIYF. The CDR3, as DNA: TGTGCCAGCAGCTTGTACGGGGAACTCTCTGGAAACACCATATATTTT.

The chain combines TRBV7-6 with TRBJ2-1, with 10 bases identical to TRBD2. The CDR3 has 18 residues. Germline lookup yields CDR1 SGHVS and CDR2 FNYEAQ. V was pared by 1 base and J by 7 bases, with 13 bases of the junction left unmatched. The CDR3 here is CASSLVGPSGGKENEQFF. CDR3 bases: TGTGCCAGCAGCTTAGTTGGCCCTAGCGGGGGTAAGGAAAATGAGCAGTTCTTC.

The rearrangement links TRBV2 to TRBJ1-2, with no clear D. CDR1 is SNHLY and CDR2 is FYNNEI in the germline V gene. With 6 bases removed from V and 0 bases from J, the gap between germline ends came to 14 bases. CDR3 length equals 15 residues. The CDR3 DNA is TGTGCCAGCAGAGCCTCGCGGGCCGCTAACTATGGCTACACCTTC. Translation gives CASRASRAANYGYTF.

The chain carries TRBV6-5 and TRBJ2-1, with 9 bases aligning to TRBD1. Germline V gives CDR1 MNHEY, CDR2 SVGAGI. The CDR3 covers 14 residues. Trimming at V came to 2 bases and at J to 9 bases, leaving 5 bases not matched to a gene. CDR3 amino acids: CASSYGTGFIEQFF. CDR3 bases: TGTGCCAGCAGTTACGGGACAGGGTTTATTGAGCAGTTCTTC.

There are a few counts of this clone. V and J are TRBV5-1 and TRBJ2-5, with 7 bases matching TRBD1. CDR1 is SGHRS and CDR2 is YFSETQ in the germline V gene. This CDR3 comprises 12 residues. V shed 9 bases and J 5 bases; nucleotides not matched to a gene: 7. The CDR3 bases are TGCGCCACTGCCCGGGACAGCGAGACCCAGTACTTC. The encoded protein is CATARDSETQYF.

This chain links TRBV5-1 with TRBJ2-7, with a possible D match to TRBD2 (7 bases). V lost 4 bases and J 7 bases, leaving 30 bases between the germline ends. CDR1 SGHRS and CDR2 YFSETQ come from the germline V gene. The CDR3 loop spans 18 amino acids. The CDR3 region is CASSPRPGGLADLREQYF. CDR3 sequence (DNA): TGCGCCAGCAGCCCCCGGCCCGGGGGGCTAGCAGACTTGCGGGAGCAGTACTTC.